Presented here are 17 T cell receptor beta chains from one specimen sequenced in a study of blood T cell repertoires in COVID-19. Using immunoSEQ multiplex PCR, the repertoire was profiled, and TCRdb retains in-frame clones only, with some absent. The top ten clones hold under 9.5% of a sample with 40,000 to 50,000 clones, 85% to 90% of them seen once. The sequenced sample consisted of peripheral blood. All receptors derive from a man aged 25 to 40 with active or convalescent COVID-19.

The chain links TRBV24-1 to TRBJ2-1, with TRBD2 identical over 13 bases. The CDR3 contains 16 residues. Unmatched junction bases numbered 7, after V lost 7 bases and J lost 5 bases. Germline lookup yields CDR1 KGHDR and CDR2 SFDVKD. CDR3 DNA: TGTGCCACCAGCCCGACTAGCGGGAGGATTCACAATGAGCAGTTCTTC. Translating it yields CATSPTSGRIHNEQFF.

The chain links TRBV6-5 to TRBJ2-1, with 10 nucleotides matching TRBD2. Germline V gene lookup returns CDR1 MNHEY and CDR2 SVGAGI. The CDR3 has 13 amino acids. V was clipped by 2 bases and J by 10 bases; unmatched bases: 2. CDR3 in amino acids: CASSYGLAAEQFF. The DNA for the CDR3 is TGTGCCAGCAGTTACGGACTAGCGGCCGAGCAGTTCTTC.

This clone was detected once. This chain uses TRBV18 with TRBJ1-5; 7 bases align to TRBD1. Germline CDR1 is KGHSH and CDR2 is LQKENI. V dropped 3 bases and J dropped 6; count of bases not matched to a gene: 5. This CDR3 region has 14 residues. The CDR3 loop is CASSPEGGPQPQHF. The CDR3 DNA reads as TGTGCCAGCTCACCGGAAGGGGGCCCTCAGCCCCAGCATTTT. Complete variable domain (other parts from reference TRBV18 and TRBJ1-5): NAGVMQNPRHLVRRRGQEARLRCSPMKGHSHVYWYRQLPEEGLKFMVYLQKENIIDESGMPKERFSAEFPKEGPSILRIQQVVRGDSAAYFCASSPEGGPQPQHFGDGTRLSIL.

This clone has a single count. The CDR3 nucleotides are TGTGCCACCAGTGATCCACCGGGACTAGGGGCTGAGACCCAGTACTTC. This translates into CATSDPPGLGAETQYF. The chain couples TRBV24-1 to TRBJ2-5; 8 bases match TRBD2. There are 16 residues in the CDR3. Trimming at V came to 3 bases and at J to 5 bases, leaving 10 bases not matched to a gene. The V gene's germline CDR1 is KGHDR and CDR2 SFDVKD.

This sequence joins TRBV25-1 and TRBJ2-3, with D perhaps TRBD2 (5 bases). Per germline, CDR1 MGHDK and CDR2 SYGVNS. This CDR3 has 17 residues. Trimming removed 6 bases from V and 0 bases from J, with 19 bases in between. CDR3 in amino acids: CASSHPGSLPSTDTQYF. The CDR3 DNA reads TGTGCCAGCAGCCACCCGGGGAGCCTCCCTAGCACAGATACGCAGTATTTT.

V usage is TRBV24-1 and J usage is TRBJ1-1, with 7 bases that match TRBD1. Per germline, CDR1 KGHDR and CDR2 SFDVKD. The CDR3 runs 16 residues. The trim removed 4 bases at V and 0 bases at J, leaving 7 bases unmatched. Here the CDR3 DNA reads TGTGCCACCAGTGACACCAAAACAGGGGTGAACACTGAAGCTTTCTTT. This encodes CATSDTKTGVNTEAFF.

The CDR3 region is CASSQELAGGPFDEQFF. The CDR3 nucleotides read TGTGCCAGCAGCCAAGAACTAGCGGGAGGGCCGTTCGATGAGCAGTTCTTC. This chain joins TRBV11-2 and TRBJ2-1; the match to TRBD2 covers 13 bases. V dropped 5 bases and J dropped 8; count of bases not matched to a gene: 12. This CDR3 contains 17 residues. CDR1 and CDR2 (germline): SGHAT, FQNNGV.

This clone was picked up a small number of times. The J gene is TRBJ1-4, the V gene TRBV29-1, with D unclear. The CDR3 consists of 11 residues. Germline values: CDR1 SQVTM, CDR2 ANQGSEA. Trimming removed 7 bases from V and 5 bases from J, with 8 bases in between. Here the CDR3 DNA reads TGCAGCGCCTACAGCAATGAAAAACTGTTTTTT. Protein sequence: CSAYSNEKLFF.

The chain is built from TRBV7-3 and TRBJ2-5; a possible D gene is TRBD1 (5 bases). Trimming removed 0 bases at V and 5 bases at J, with 10 bases between. Looked up from germline, CDR1 is SGHTA and CDR2 is FQGTGA. CDR3 length: 14 residues. CDR3 region: CASSLTQGSETQYF. The CDR3 nucleotides read TGTGCCAGCAGCTTAACGCAGGGTAGCGAGACCCAGTACTTC.

V is TRBV14 and J is TRBJ2-5; 8 nucleotides match TRBD1. V was pared by 1 base and J by 2 bases, with 3 bases of the junction left unmatched. The CDR3 is 15 residues long. Germline CDR1 SGHDN, CDR2 FVKESK. The CDR3 DNA reads TGTGCCAGCAGCCAAGGGACAGGGCTACAAGAGACCCAGTACTTC. Translation gives CASSQGTGLQETQYF.

The gene calls are TRBV27 and TRBJ1-6; the match to TRBD1 covers 10 bases. This CDR3 has 17 amino acids. The V gene end was trimmed by 2 bases and the J gene end by 9 bases; junction bases not matched to a gene: 10. The V gene's germline CDR1 is MNHEY and CDR2 SMNVEV (reference sequence). DNA of the CDR3: TGTGCCAGCAGTTTAGGGTTCCTGACAGGGGGCGGTTCACCCCTCCACTTT. This codes for CASSLGFLTGGGSPLHF.

This clone was recorded only once. J is TRBJ1-1 and V is TRBV5-6; TRBD1 agrees at 7 bases. Germline V gene sequence: CDR1 SGHDT, CDR2 YYEEEE. This CDR3 has 15 residues. Losses at the gene ends were 0 bases for V and 7 bases for J; bases not matched to a gene: 9. CDR3 residues: CASSLEQGRRGEAFF. In nucleotides, the CDR3 is TGTGCCAGCAGCTTGGAACAGGGGCGAAGAGGTGAAGCTTTCTTT.

J is TRBJ1-2 and V is TRBV6-6; 7 positions match TRBD1. This CDR3 spans 15 amino acids. After removal of 0 bases from V and 3 bases from J, the junction contained 4 bases not matched to a gene. CDR1 and CDR2 (germline): MNHNY, SVGAGI (reference sequence). The CDR3 sequence is CASSYSRDRYYGYTF. Written as DNA, the CDR3 is TGTGCCAGCAGTTACTCGCGGGACAGATACTATGGCTACACCTTC.

V usage is TRBV6-5 and J usage is TRBJ2-2; D is unresolved. Germline V CDR1 and CDR2: MNHEY, SVGAGI. V was pared by 9 bases and J by 0 bases, with 11 bases between. This CDR3 has 14 residues. The CDR3 spells CASQAYPNTGELFF. CDR3 nucleotide sequence: TGTGCCAGTCAGGCCTACCCGAACACCGGGGAGCTGTTTTTT.

The chain employs TRBV4-1 and TRBJ1-5, with a possible D match to TRBD1 (5 bases). V was clipped by 0 bases and J by 0 bases, with 18 bases between them. Per germline, CDR1 MGHRA and CDR2 YSYEKL. The length of the CDR3 is 19 residues. CDR3 DNA sequence: TGCGCCAGCAGCCAAGAGCAGGGATTGAGTACGTATAGCAATCAGCCCCAGCATTTT. Translated: CASSQEQGLSTYSNQPQHF.

The rearrangement links TRBV7-8 to TRBJ1-6; 7 nucleotides align to TRBD1. CDR3 length equals 13 residues. Unmatched junction bases numbered 4, after V lost 8 bases and J lost 6 bases. Germline V gene lookup returns CDR1 SGHVS and CDR2 FQNEAQ. In nucleotides, the CDR3 is TGTGCCAGCGGAGCAGGGGGTAATTCACCCCTCCACTTT. It is translated as CASGAGGNSPLHF.

The chain carries TRBV7-2 and TRBJ2-1; D remains unclear. The CDR3 has 14 amino acids. V shed 5 bases and J shed 1 base, with 9 bases lying between them. Germline CDR1 is SGHTA and CDR2 is FQGNSA. The CDR3 reads CASSPRKSYNEQFF. DNA for the CDR3: TGTGCCAGCAGCCCGAGGAAGTCCTACAATGAGCAGTTCTTC.